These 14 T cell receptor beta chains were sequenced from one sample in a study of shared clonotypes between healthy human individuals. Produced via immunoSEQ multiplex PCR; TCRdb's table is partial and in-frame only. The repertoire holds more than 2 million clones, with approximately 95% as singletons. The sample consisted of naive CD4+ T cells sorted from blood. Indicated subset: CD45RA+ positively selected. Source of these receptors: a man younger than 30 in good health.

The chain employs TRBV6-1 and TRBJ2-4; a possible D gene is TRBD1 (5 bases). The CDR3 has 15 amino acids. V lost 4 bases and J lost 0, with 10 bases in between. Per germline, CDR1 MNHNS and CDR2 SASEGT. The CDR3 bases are TGTGCCAGCAGTGGACAGCTAGGAGCCAAAAACATTCAGTACTTC. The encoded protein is CASSGQLGAKNIQYF.

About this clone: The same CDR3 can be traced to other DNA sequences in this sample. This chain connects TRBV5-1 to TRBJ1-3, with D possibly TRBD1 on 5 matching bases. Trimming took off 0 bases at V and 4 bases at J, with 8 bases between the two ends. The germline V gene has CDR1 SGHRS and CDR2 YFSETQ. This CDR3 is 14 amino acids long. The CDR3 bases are TGCGCCAGCAGCTTGGCGGGACGAGGAAACACCATATATTTT. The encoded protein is CASSLAGRGNTIYF.

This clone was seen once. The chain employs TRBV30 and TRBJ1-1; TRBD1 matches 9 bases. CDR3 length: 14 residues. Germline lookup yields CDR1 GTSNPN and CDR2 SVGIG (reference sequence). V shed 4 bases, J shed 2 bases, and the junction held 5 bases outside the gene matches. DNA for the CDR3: TGTGCCTGGACTCGGGACAGGGTAAACACTGAAGCTTTCTTT. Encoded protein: CAWTRDRVNTEAFF.

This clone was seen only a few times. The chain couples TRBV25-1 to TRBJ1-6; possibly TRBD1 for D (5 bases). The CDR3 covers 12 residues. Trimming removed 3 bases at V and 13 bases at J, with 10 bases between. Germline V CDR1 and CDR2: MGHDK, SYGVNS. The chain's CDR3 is CASSEGDLPLHF. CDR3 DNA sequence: TGTGCCAGCAGTGAGGGGGACCTTCCCCTCCACTTT. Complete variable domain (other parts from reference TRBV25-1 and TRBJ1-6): EADIYQTPRYLVIGTGKKITLECSQTMGHDKMYWYQQDPGMELHLIHYSYGVNSTEKGDLSSESTVSRIRTEHFPLTLESARPSHTSQYLCASSEGDLPLHFGNGTRLTVT.

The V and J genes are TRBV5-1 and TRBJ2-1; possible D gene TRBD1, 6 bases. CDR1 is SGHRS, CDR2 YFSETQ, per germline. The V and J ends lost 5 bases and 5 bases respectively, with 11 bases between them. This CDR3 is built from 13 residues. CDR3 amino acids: CASSTGSHNEQFF. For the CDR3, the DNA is TGCGCCAGCAGTACAGGGTCTCACAATGAGCAGTTCTTC.

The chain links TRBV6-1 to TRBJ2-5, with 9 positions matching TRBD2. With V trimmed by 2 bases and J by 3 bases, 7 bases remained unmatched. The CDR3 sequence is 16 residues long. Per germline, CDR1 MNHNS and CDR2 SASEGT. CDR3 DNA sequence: TGTGCCAGCAGTGAAATGCGGGGGGGAATGAAAGAGACCCAGTACTTC. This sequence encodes CASSEMRGGMKETQYF.

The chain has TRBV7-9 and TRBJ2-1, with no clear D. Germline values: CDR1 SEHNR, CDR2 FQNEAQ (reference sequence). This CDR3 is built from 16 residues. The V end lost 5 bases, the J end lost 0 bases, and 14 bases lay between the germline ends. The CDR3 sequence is CASSRAAASSYNEQFF. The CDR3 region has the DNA TGTGCCAGCAGCCGGGCGGCGGCAAGCTCCTACAATGAGCAGTTCTTC.

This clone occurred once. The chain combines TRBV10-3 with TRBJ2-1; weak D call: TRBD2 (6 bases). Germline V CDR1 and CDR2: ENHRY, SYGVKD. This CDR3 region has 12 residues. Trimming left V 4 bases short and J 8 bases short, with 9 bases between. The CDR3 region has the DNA TGTGCCATCAGTGGGGACTCGTATGAGCAGTTCTTC. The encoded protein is CAISGDSYEQFF.

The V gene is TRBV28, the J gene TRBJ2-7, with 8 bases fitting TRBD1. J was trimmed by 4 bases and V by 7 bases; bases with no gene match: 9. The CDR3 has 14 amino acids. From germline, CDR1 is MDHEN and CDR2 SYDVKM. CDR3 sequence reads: CASIPGQAFYEQYF. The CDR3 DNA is TGTGCCAGCATCCCGGGACAGGCGTTTTACGAGCAGTACTTC.

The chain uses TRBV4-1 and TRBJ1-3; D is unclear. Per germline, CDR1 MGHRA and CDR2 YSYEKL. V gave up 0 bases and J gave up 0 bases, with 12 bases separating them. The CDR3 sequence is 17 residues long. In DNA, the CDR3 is TGCGCCAGCAGCCAAGATAGTTGGGAAAGCTCTGGAAACACCATATATTTT. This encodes CASSQDSWESSGNTIYF.

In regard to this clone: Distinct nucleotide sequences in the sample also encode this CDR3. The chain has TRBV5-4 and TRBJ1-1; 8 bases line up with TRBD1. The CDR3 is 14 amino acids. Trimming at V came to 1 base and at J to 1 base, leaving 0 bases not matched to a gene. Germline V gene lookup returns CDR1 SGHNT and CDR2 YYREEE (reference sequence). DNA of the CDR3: TGTGCCAGCAGCTTGCAGGGGGCGAACACTGAAGCTTTCTTT. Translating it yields CASSLQGANTEAFF.

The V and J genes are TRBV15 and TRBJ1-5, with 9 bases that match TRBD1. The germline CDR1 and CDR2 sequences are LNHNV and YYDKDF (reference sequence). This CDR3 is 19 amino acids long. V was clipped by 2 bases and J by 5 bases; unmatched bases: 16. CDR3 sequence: CATSRFRDRVASRDQPQHF. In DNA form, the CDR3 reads TGTGCCACCAGCAGATTCCGGGACAGGGTGGCTTCTCGGGATCAGCCCCAGCATTTT.

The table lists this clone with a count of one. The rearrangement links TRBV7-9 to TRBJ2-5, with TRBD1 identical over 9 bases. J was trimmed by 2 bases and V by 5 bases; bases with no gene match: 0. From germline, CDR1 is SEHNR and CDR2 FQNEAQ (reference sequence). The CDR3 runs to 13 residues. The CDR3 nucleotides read TGTGCCAGCAGCGACAGGGGGCAAGAGACCCAGTACTTC. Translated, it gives CASSDRGQETQYF.

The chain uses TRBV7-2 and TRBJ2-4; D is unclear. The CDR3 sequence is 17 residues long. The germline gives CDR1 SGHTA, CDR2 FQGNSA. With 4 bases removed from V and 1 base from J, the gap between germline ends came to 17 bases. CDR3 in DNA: TGTGCCAGCAGCTGGGGTTCGAGTCGGGTGGCCAAAAACATTCAGTACTTC. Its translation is CASSWGSSRVAKNIQYF.